Each of the 15 T cell receptor beta chains below was sequenced from the same sample in a study of Graves' ophthalmopathy and Graves' hyperthyroidism. Scientists amplified the TCR beta CDR3 regions from RNA transcripts. A first-round RT-PCR used HTBI primers, followed by a second-round multiplex PCR. MiXCR, run by TCRdb on the multiplex PCR reads, gives a single entry per CDR3 protein. There are 170,000 or so distinct CDR3 sequences in the sample; roughly 36% occur only once, and approximately 9% lies in the top ten. Sequencing was done on a sample of peripheral blood. The receptors originated from a man aged 25 to 40 with Graves' ophthalmopathy.

The V and J genes are TRBV5-6 and TRBJ1-5, with 7 bases identical to TRBD1. The germline V gene encodes CDR1 SGHDT and CDR2 YYEEEE. V gave up 0 bases and J gave up 2 bases; unmatched junction bases: 5. The CDR3 has 16 residues. This chain's CDR3 is CASSLGQGNGNQPQHF. Here the CDR3 DNA reads TGTGCCAGCAGCTTGGGACAGGGTAATGGCAATCAGCCCCAGCATTTT.

This clonotype appeared many times. This rearrangement joins TRBV7-2 to TRBJ2-5; D ambiguous. Looked up from germline, CDR1 is SGHTA and CDR2 is FQGNSA. The CDR3 length is 14 residues. Trimming removed 2 bases from V and 3 bases from J, with 10 bases in between. The CDR3: CASSLPRVEETQYF. The DNA of the CDR3 is TGTGCCAGCAGCTTACCCCGCGTGGAAGAGACCCAGTACTTC.

Many counts were recorded for this clonotype. The rearrangement links TRBV7-3 to TRBJ2-7, with 11 positions matching TRBD2. V dropped 1 base and J dropped 2; count of bases not matched to a gene: 1. This CDR3 is 15 amino acids long. Looked up from germline, CDR1 is SGHTA and CDR2 is FQGTGA. This CDR3 reads CASSLRLAGPYEQYF. In DNA form, the CDR3 reads TGTGCCAGCAGCTTAAGACTAGCGGGACCCTACGAGCAGTACTTC. The whole variable domain, remainder taken from reference TRBV7-3 and TRBJ2-7, is GAGVSQTPSNKVTEKGKYVELRCDPISGHTALYWYRQSLGQGPEFLIYFQGTGAADDSGLPNDRFFAVRPEGSVSTLKIQRTERGDSAVYLCASSLRLAGPYEQYFGPGTRLTVT.

The chain joins TRBV10-3 to TRBJ2-7; weak D call: TRBD2 (6 bases). CDR3 length equals 12 residues. Trimming pared 10 bases from V and 2 bases from J, leaving 12 bases between. The V gene's germline CDR1 is ENHRY and CDR2 SYGVKD. The chain's CDR3 is CATSRETYEQYF. The CDR3 DNA is TGTGCCACGTCTCGGGAGACCTACGAGCAGTACTTC.

The chain uses TRBV11-2 and TRBJ1-1; 12 bases fit TRBD1. Germline loops: CDR1 SGHAT, CDR2 FQNNGV. The CDR3 covers 18 residues. V was pared by 1 base and J by 3 bases, with 9 bases of the junction left unmatched. The CDR3 reads CASSLGRDRGRTDTEAFF. In DNA form, the CDR3 reads TGTGCCAGCAGCTTAGGCCGGGACAGGGGGCGGACAGACACTGAAGCTTTCTTT.

At least ten counts were recorded for this clonotype. The J gene is TRBJ2-4, the V gene TRBV4-2, with D possibly called TRBD1 or TRBD2 (6 bases each). CDR1 is LGHNA and CDR2 is YNFKEQ in the germline V gene. V shed 1 base and J shed 0 bases, with 13 bases lying between them. The CDR3 loop spans 17 amino acids. CDR3: CASSQVGGLLAKNIQYF. The CDR3, as DNA: TGTGCCAGCAGCCAAGTAGGGGGGCTACTAGCCAAAAACATTCAGTACTTC.

The chain combines TRBV12-5 with TRBJ1-1; D is unclear. The V gene's germline CDR1 is LGHNT and CDR2 FRNRAP. V was trimmed by 4 bases and J by 6 bases, leaving 9 bases between them. CDR3 length: 12 residues. CDR3 DNA: TGTGCTAGTGGTTCGGGTTTCGCTGAAGCTTTCTTT. Translation: CASGSGFAEAFF.

About this clonotype: At one of its ends the junction is not consistent with the germline gene, which may arise from a read error. The chain carries TRBV28 and TRBJ2-7; no firm D call. The CDR3 consists of 13 residues. Germline V lookup: CDR1 MDHEN, CDR2 SYDVKM. The CDR3 sequence: CASSPEVPGRRHF. The CDR3 bases are TGTGCCAGCAGCCCCGAGGTCCCCGGAAGGCGTCACTTC.

This clonotype was counted many times. The CDR3 DNA is TGCGCCAGCAGCTTGGTCCTAAGGCAGGGGTACGATGTTGGCACTGAAGCTTTCTTT. Amino acids: CASSLVLRQGYDVGTEAFF. This chain connects TRBV5-1 to TRBJ1-1; tentatively, D is TRBD1 (6 bases). Per the germline V gene, CDR1 is SGHRS and CDR2 is YFSETQ. This CDR3 is 19 amino acids long. The V gene lost 0 bases and the J gene lost 4 bases, with 25 bases spanning the gap.

This clonotype was counted many times. The rearrangement links TRBV6-2 or TRBV6-3 to TRBJ1-1; D unresolved. Germline CDR1 MNHEY, CDR2 SVGEGT. Trimming shortened V by 2 bases and J by 1 base, and 8 bases separated the two germline ends. The CDR3 contains 14 residues. The CDR3 here is CASSYPVGNTEAFF. CDR3 bases: TGTGCCAGCAGTTACCCAGTGGGGAACACTGAAGCTTTCTTT.

This clonotype came up many times. The rearrangement uses TRBV24-1 and TRBJ2-1; 10 bases align to TRBD1. Germline V lookup: CDR1 KGHDR, CDR2 SFDVKD. V gave up 1 base and J gave up 9 bases; unmatched junction bases: 5. The CDR3 spans 15 residues. The CDR3 sequence is CATSDFPTGGLEQFF. Here the CDR3 DNA reads TGTGCCACCAGTGATTTCCCGACAGGGGGCCTTGAGCAGTTCTTC.

This clonotype came up many times. The genes are TRBV20-1 and TRBJ2-7; D call uncertain. CDR1 is DFQATT, CDR2 SNEGSKA, per germline (reference sequence). The CDR3 loop spans 14 amino acids. Between the trimmed V and J ends, which lost 5 bases and 2 bases, there was a span of 16 bases. CDR3 nucleotide sequence: TGCAGTGCTCCCAGTCCGCAGATTACCTACGAGCAGTACTTC. Translation gives CSAPSPQITYEQYF.

The chain recombines TRBV11-2 with TRBJ2-7; possible D gene TRBD1, 6 bases. The V end lost 0 bases, the J end lost 2 bases, and 11 bases lay between the germline ends. CDR1 and CDR2 (germline): SGHAT, FQNNGV. This CDR3 spans 15 amino acids. The CDR3 bases are TGTGCCAGCAGCTTAGAAGGGGCAGGGGCCTACGAGCAGTACTTC. As protein: CASSLEGAGAYEQYF.

The chain uses TRBV28 and TRBJ2-2, with TRBD1 matching over 8 bases. V shed 6 bases, J shed 6 bases, and the junction held 9 bases outside the gene matches. Germline CDR1 and CDR2: MDHEN and SYDVKM. This CDR3 comprises 15 residues. CDR3 sequence reads: CASRSGTGSSGELFF. As DNA, the CDR3 is TGTGCCAGCAGGTCCGGGACAGGTTCTTCCGGGGAGCTGTTTTTT. Full variable domain (missing parts from reference TRBV28 and TRBJ2-2): DVKVTQSSRYLVKRTGEKVFLECVQDMDHENMFWYRQDPGLGLRLIYFSYDVKMKEKGDIPEGYSVSREKKERFSLILESASTNQTSMYLCASRSGTGSSGELFFGEGSRLTVL.

This clonotype appeared many times. V gene TRBV10-3 combines with J gene TRBJ2-4; D remains unclear. V lost 0 bases and J lost 6, with 6 bases in between. Germline V CDR1 and CDR2: ENHRY, SYGVKD. This CDR3 comprises 13 residues. The CDR3 sequence: CAISESDLNIQYF. The CDR3 nucleotides are TGTGCCATCAGTGAGTCGGATTTAAACATTCAGTACTTC.